The rows below give T cell receptor beta chains drawn from one sample of a study of T-cell reconstitution after alpha-beta-depleted transplantation in children. A single record per CDR3 protein comes from TCRdb applying MiXCR to the PCR reads. The repertoire holds 300,000 to 400,000 distinct CDR3 sequences, with approximately 23% as singletons. The specimen was PBMCs, mostly from graft donor cells, collected 180 days after TCRalphabeta/CD19-depleted stem cell transplant. These receptors originate from a male patient between 10 and 17 years old who had a stem cell transplant for acute lymphoblastic leukemia, so the T cells may come from the graft donor. The CDR3 runs from the conserved cysteine through the conserved F or W. The D gene is left open where the match is weak. Not every row has a clone size; where given, it reads once, few, many or a size class.

clone_size	v_call	j_call	d_call	cdr3_nt	cdr3_aa
-	TRBV6-6	TRBJ1-1	-	TGTGCCAGCAGATCAACAGGGACTGAAGCTTTCTTT	CASRSTGTEAFF
-	TRBV5-1	TRBJ2-5	TRBD1	TGCGCCAGCAGCTTGGGGCCAGGGGGCGGGCAAGAGACCCAGTACTTC	CASSLGPGGGQETQYF
-	TRBV5-1	TRBJ2-7	-	TGCGCCAGCAGCTTGGAGGCCCGCACCTGCGAGCAGTACTTC	CASSLEARTCEQYF
few	TRBV7-9	TRBJ2-1	TRBD2	TGTGCCAGCAGCTTTCGACTAGCGGTCGGAGATGAGCAGTTCTTC	CASSFRLAVGDEQFF
few	TRBV11-1	TRBJ2-7	-	TGTGCCAGCAGCCCCACCGGAGTAGCGCCTTACTTC	CASSPTGVAPYF
few	TRBV5-1	TRBJ2-2	TRBD2	TGCGCCAGCAGCTTGGTGACTAGCGGGTACACCGGGGAGCTGTTTTTT	CASSLVTSGYTGELFF
-	TRBV28	TRBJ2-5	TRBD1	TGTGCCAGCACGACAGGGGAAGAGACCCAGTACTTC	CASTTGEETQYF
-	TRBV19	TRBJ1-5	-	TGTGCCAGTAGTATGGTTGCCTATCAGCCCCAGCATTTT	CASSMVAYQPQHF
few	TRBV18	TRBJ2-7	TRBD1	TGTGCCAGCTCATGGGACAGCTCCTACGAGCAGTACTTC	CASSWDSSYEQYF
few	TRBV5-1	TRBJ2-5	TRBD1	TGCGCCAGCAGCTTGGGACAGGGCATACCTGGGGAGACCCAGTACTTC	CASSLGQGIPGETQYF
few	TRBV5-1	TRBJ2-2	TRBD1	TGCGCCAGCAGCTCACAGGGGTCCGGGGAGCTGTTTTTT	CASSSQGSGELFF
-	TRBV15	TRBJ2-1	TRBD1	TGTGCCACCAGCAGAGATCGACAAGGGGGCCCCTACAATGAGCAGTTCTTC	CATSRDRQGGPYNEQFF
-	TRBV5-1	TRBJ2-7	-	TGCGCCAGCAGCTTGGTAGGGGGGAACGGCTACGAGCAGTACTTC	CASSLVGGNGYEQYF
-	TRBV7-3	TRBJ1-1	-	TGTGCCACCACCCGCTGGGACGGCTTGTTGAACACTGAAGCTTTCTTT	CATTRWDGLLNTEAFF
many	TRBV12-3/TRBV12-4	TRBJ1-5	TRBD1	TGTGCCAGCAGTTTTTTACAGGGGCTGGAGCCCCAGCATTTT	CASSFLQGLEPQHF
-	TRBV20-1	TRBJ2-1	TRBD2	TGCAGTGCTAAAGCGGGAGGGCCGAATGAGCAGTTCTTC	CSAKAGGPNEQFF
-	TRBV7-7	TRBJ2-3	-	TGTGCCAGCAGCTCGACCAGGACAGATACGCAGTATTTT	CASSSTRTDTQYF
few	TRBV20-1	TRBJ2-7	TRBD2	TGCAGTGCTAGACCTGGACTAGCGGGACCTTACGAGCAGTACTTC	CSARPGLAGPYEQYF
many	TRBV29-1	TRBJ2-1	TRBD2	TGCAGCGTTGACGGGACTAGCGGGGCCACCTACAATGAGCAGTTCTTC	CSVDGTSGATYNEQFF
few	TRBV12-3/TRBV12-4	TRBJ2-2	-	TGTGCCAGCAGTAGGGTTGGCAGGGTGAACACCGGGGAGCTGTTTTTT	CASSRVGRVNTGELFF
many	TRBV5-1	TRBJ1-1	-	TGCGCCAGCAGCCTCCAGGCTTCGAACACTGAAGCTTTCTTT	CASSLQASNTEAFF
few	TRBV20-1	TRBJ2-7	TRBD1	TGCAGTGGCCGGGACAGGGTCTACGAGCAGTACTTC	CSGRDRVYEQYF
many	TRBV5-1	TRBJ1-4	-	TGCGCCAGCAGCTTGAGCGGCCGAGGGGAAAAACTGTTTTTT	CASSLSGRGEKLFF
-	TRBV5-1	TRBJ2-1	TRBD1	TGCGCCAGCTCAGATATACAGGGGGCCCAGCAGTTCTTC	CASSDIQGAQQFF
-	TRBV4-1	TRBJ2-4	-	TGCGCCAGCAGCCAAGAGGCGCCCTTAGCCAAAAACATTCAGTACTTC	CASSQEAPLAKNIQYF
-	TRBV7-9	TRBJ1-2	TRBD1	TGTGCCAGCAACGCATGGGGGGACAGGGTATATGGCTACACCTTC	CASNAWGDRVYGYTF
few	TRBV6-5	TRBJ2-1	-	TGTGCCAGCAGTTACTCGGTTAGCGCCGGACGTAATGAGCAGTTCTTC	CASSYSVSAGRNEQFF
many	TRBV7-3	TRBJ1-5	TRBD1	TGTGCCAGCAGCCGGGACAGTGCGAGCAATCAGCCCCAGCATTTT	CASSRDSASNQPQHF
-	TRBV7-9	TRBJ2-3	-	TGTGCCAGCAGCTTAGCGAGCTTCCCTGGGGATACGCAGTATTTT	CASSLASFPGDTQYF
few	TRBV4-1	TRBJ2-7	TRBD1	TGCGCCAGCAGCCATGGGACCGCGACAGGGGGGTCCGAGCAGTACTTC	CASSHGTATGGSEQYF
-	TRBV29-1	TRBJ2-2	-	TGCAGCGTTGGTAGAACAGGGTTTAACACCGGGGAGCTGTTTTTT	CSVGRTGFNTGELFF
few	TRBV20-1	TRBJ2-7	-	TGCAGTGCCACAACATACTCCTACGAGCAGTACTTC	CSATTYSYEQYF
few	TRBV7-2	TRBJ2-7	-	TGTGCCAGCAGCCCCCGTTTCCTCCAGAGCTCCTACGAGCAGTACTTC	CASSPRFLQSSYEQYF